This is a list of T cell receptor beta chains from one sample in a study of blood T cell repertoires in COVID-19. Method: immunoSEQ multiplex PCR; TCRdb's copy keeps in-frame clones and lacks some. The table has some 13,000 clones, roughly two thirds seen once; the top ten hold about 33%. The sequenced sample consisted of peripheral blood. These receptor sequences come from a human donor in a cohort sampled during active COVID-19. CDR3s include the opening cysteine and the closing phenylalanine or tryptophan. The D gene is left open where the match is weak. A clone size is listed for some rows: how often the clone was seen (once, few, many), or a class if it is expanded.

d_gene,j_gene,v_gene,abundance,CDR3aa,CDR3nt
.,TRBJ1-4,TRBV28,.,CASRQGNEKLFF,TGTGCCAGCAGACAGGGTAATGAAAAACTGTTTTTT
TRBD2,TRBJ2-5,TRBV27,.,CASSLLAGEETQYF,TGTGCCAGCAGTTTACTAGCGGGAGAAGAGACCCAGTACTTC
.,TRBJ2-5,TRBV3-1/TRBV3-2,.,CASSQGGVSQYF,TGTGCCAGCAGCCAAGGTGGAGTCTCCCAGTACTTC
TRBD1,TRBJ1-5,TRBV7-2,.,CASSLYYRGRVGNQPQHF,TGTGCCAGCAGCTTATATTACAGGGGGCGCGTAGGCAATCAGCCCCAGCATTTT
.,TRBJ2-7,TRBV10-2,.,CASRPGFNEQYF,TGCGCCAGCAGACCGGGGTTCAACGAGCAGTACTTC
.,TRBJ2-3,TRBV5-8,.,CASSLGGGPDTQYF,TGTGCCAGCAGCTTGGGTGGAGGGCCTGATACGCAGTATTTT
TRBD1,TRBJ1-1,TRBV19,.,CASSIRPGTGEQLMNTEAFF,TGTGCCAGTAGTATTCGCCCCGGGACAGGGGAACAACTAATGAACACTGAAGCTTTCTTT
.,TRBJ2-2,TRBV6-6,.,CASSPIISGELFF,TGTGCCAGCAGCCCAATCATTTCCGGGGAGCTGTTTTTT
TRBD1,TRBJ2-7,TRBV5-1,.,CASSGDRGYEQYF,TGCGCCAGCAGCGGGGACAGGGGTTACGAGCAGTACTTC
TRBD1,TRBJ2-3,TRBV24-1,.,CATSDSTRQGHTDTQYF,TGTGCCACCAGTGATTCTACCCGACAGGGGCATACAGATACGCAGTATTTT
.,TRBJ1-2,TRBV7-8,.,CASSLVQGVGYTF,TGTGCCAGCAGCTTAGTACAGGGCGTAGGCTACACCTTC
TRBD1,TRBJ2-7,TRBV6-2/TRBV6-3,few,CASSYRQGRSGSSYEQYF,TGTGCCAGCAGTTACCGACAGGGGAGGAGCGGGTCCTCCTACGAGCAGTACTTC
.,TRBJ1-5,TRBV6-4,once,CASNHKETGPNQPQHF,TGTGCCAGCAACCATAAGGAGACAGGCCCAAATCAGCCCCAGCATTTT
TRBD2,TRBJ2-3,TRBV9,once,CASSVGLAGTVRSTDTQYF,TGTGCCAGCAGCGTAGGTTTAGCGGGCACTGTCCGTAGCACAGATACGCAGTATTTT
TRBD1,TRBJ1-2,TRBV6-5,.,CASSYGTGAGYTF,TGTGCCAGCAGTTACGGGACAGGGGCCGGCTACACCTTC
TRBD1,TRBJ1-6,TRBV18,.,CASSEDRSNSPLHF,TGTGCCAGCTCAGAGGACAGGTCAAATTCACCCCTCCACTTT
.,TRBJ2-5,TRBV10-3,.,CAISEWGGTTQETQYF,TGTGCCATCAGTGAGTGGGGCGGCACCACCCAAGAGACCCAGTACTTC
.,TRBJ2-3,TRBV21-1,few,CASSKEGQDTDTQYF,TGTGCCAGCAGCAAAGAGGGACAGGACACAGATACGCAGTATTTT
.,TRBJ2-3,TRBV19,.,CASSPREDTQYF,TGTGCCAGTAGTCCGCGAGAAGATACGCAGTATTTT
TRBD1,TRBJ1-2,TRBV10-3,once,CAISRTDRGLNGYTF,TGTGCCATCAGTAGGACGGACAGGGGGTTAAATGGCTACACCTTC
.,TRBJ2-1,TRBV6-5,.,CASSYPAGGNEQFF,TGTGCCAGCAGTTACCCCGCGGGCGGTAATGAGCAGTTCTTC
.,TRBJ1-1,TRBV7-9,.,CASSSIPNTEAFF,TGTGCCAGCAGCTCTATACCGAACACTGAAGCTTTCTTT
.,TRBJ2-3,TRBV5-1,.,CASSLFGRGGTDTQYF,TGCGCCAGCAGCTTGTTCGGCAGGGGTGGCACAGATACGCAGTATTTT
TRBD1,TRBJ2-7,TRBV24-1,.,CATSDSGTGAYEQYF,TGTGCCACCAGTGACTCCGGGACAGGGGCCTACGAGCAGTACTTC
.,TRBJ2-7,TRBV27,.,CASSLHGSYEQYF,TGTGCCAGCAGTTTACACGGGTCCTACGAGCAGTACTTC
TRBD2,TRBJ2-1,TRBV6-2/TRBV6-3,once,CASSSGTSNEQFF,TGTGCCAGCAGTTCCGGGACTAGCAATGAGCAGTTCTTC
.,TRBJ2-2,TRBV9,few,CASSAVKDRVAAWELFF,TGTGCCAGCAGCGCCGTAAAGGATCGGGTGGCGGCATGGGAGCTGTTTTTT
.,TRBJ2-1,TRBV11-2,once,CASSLDGDNEQFF,TGTGCCAGCAGCTTAGACGGGGACAATGAGCAGTTCTTC
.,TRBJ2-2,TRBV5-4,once,CASSLSTLRFGTGELFF,TGTGCCAGCAGCTTGTCCACACTACGCTTTGGGACCGGGGAGCTGTTTTTT
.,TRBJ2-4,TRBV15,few,CATSLGGLAKNIQYF,TGTGCCACCTCCCTAGGCGGGTTAGCCAAAAACATTCAGTACTTC
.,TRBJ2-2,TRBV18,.,CASSPPFGELFF,TGTGCCAGCTCACCACCCTTCGGGGAGCTGTTTTTT
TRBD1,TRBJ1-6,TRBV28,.,CAIRDSYNSPLHF,TGTGCCATCAGGGACAGTTATAATTCACCCCTCCACTTT
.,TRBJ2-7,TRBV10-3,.,CAISERLWTEYYEQYF,TGTGCCATCAGTGAGAGGTTATGGACAGAGTACTACGAGCAGTACTTC
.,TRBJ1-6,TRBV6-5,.,CATKIQGWYNSPLHF,TGTGCCACCAAAATACAGGGCTGGTATAATTCACCCCTCCACTTT
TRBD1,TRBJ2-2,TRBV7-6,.,CASRTGTANTGELFF,TGTGCCAGCAGAACCGGGACAGCGAACACCGGGGAGCTGTTTTTT
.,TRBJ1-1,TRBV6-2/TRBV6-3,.,CASSYTYREEGNTEAFF,TGTGCCAGCAGTTACACATACCGGGAAGAGGGCAACACTGAAGCTTTCTTT
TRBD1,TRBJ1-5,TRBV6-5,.,CASRDWTGAAQPQHF,TGTGCCAGCAGGGACTGGACAGGGGCCGCCCAGCCCCAGCATTTT
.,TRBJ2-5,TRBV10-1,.,CASTGEKEETQYF,TGCGCCAGCACCGGAGAAAAAGAAGAGACCCAGTACTTC
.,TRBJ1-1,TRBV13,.,CASRPGLEAFF,TGTGCCAGCAGGCCAGGGTTGGAAGCTTTCTTT
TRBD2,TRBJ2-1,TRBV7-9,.,CASSSLAGGPLNEQFF,TGTGCCAGCAGCTCCCTAGCGGGGGGGCCCCTCAATGAGCAGTTCTTC
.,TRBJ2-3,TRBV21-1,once,CASSKGGGQESTDTQYF,TGTGCCAGCAGCAAAGGGGGGGGACAGGAGAGCACAGATACGCAGTATTTT
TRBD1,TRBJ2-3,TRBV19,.,CASSLPTTGGTDTQYF,TGTGCCAGTAGTCTTCCAACCACAGGGGGCACAGATACGCAGTATTTT
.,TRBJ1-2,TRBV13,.,CASSLGSRQNYGYTF,TGTGCCAGCAGCTTAGGAAGCAGGCAGAACTATGGCTACACCTTC
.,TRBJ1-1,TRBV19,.,CASSTPNSNTEAFF,TGTGCCAGTAGTACCCCCAACAGCAACACTGAAGCTTTCTTT
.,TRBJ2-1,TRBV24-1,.,CATRGSQSYNEQFF,TGTGCCACCAGAGGGAGTCAATCCTACAATGAGCAGTTCTTC
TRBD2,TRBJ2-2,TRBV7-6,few,CASSLRTSGPTGELFF,TGTGCCAGCAGCTTAAGGACTAGCGGACCCACCGGGGAGCTGTTTTTT
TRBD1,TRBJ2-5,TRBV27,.,CASSDRQGIPQYF,TGTGCCAGCAGTGACCGACAGGGGATTCCCCAGTACTTC
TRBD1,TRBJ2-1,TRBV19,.,CASSLRQGSYNEQFF,TGTGCCAGTAGTCTACGACAGGGCTCCTACAATGAGCAGTTCTTC
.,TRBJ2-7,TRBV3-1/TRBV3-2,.,CASSQAGYEQYF,TGTGCCAGCAGCCAGGCAGGATACGAGCAGTACTTC
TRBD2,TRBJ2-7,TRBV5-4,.,CASSGGLAGGGEQYF,TGTGCCAGCAGCGGGGGACTAGCGGGAGGAGGCGAGCAGTACTTC
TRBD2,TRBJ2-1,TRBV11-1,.,CASSLHGTSGFVEQFF,TGTGCCAGCAGCCTACACGGGACTAGCGGATTTGTTGAGCAGTTCTTC
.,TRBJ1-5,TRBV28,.,CASTPLSGPQHF,TGTGCCAGCACCCCCCTGTCGGGGCCCCAGCATTTT
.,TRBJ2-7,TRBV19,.,CASSIDPAASSYEQYF,TGTGCCAGTAGTATAGATCCGGCAGCTAGCTCCTACGAGCAGTACTTC
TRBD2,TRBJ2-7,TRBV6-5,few,CASRGGYEQYF,TGTGCCAGCAGGGGGGGGTACGAGCAGTACTTC
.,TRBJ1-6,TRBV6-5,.,CASTPMSSYNSPLHF,TGTGCCAGCACTCCGATGAGCTCCTATAATTCACCCCTCCACTTT
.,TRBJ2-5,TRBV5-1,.,CASSLVSRGAGPGETQYF,TGCGCCAGCAGCTTGGTTTCCCGGGGGGCAGGGCCGGGGGAGACCCAGTACTTC
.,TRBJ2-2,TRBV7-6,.,CASSPSANTGELFF,TGTGCCAGCAGCCCGTCCGCGAACACCGGGGAGCTGTTTTTT
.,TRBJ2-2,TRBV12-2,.,CASRRRLAGEFHTGELFF,TGTGCAAGTCGCCGACGACTAGCGGGAGAATTCCACACCGGGGAGCTGTTTTTT
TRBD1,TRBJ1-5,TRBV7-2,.,CASSFTGTGSNQPQHF,TGTGCCAGCAGCTTCACGGGGACAGGGAGCAATCAGCCCCAGCATTTT